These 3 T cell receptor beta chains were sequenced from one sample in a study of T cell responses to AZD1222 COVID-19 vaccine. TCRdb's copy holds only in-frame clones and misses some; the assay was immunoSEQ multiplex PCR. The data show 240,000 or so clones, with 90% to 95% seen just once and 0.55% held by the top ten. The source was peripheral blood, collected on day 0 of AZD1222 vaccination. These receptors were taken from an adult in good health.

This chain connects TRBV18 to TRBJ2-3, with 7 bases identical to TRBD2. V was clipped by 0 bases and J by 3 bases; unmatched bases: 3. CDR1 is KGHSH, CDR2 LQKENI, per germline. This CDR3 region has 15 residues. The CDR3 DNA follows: TGTGCCAGCTCACCACCCCTCGGGAGGACAGATACGCAGTATTTT. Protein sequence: CASSPPLGRTDTQYF.

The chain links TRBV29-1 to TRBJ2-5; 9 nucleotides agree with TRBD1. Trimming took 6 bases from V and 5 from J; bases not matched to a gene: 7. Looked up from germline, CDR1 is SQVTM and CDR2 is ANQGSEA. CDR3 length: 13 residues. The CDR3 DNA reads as TGCAGCGTGCGACAGGGGGGGGTGGAGACCCAGTACTTC. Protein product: CSVRQGGVETQYF.

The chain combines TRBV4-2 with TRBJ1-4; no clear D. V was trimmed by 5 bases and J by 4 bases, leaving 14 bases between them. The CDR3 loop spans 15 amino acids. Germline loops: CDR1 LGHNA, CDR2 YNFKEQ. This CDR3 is CASSGPAVNNEKLFF. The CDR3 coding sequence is TGTGCCAGCAGCGGTCCGGCAGTGAATAATGAAAAACTGTTTTTT.